A single T cell receptor beta chain is shown here with its context. What it binds is not known. The entry originates in a study of response to subunit inactivated influenza vaccine. The study's findings and limits: The authors suggested that every seasonal influenza vaccination recruits few new T cells.

MiXCR was run by TCRdb on the RT-PCR reads, yielding one entry per CDR3 protein. This sample has around 300,000 distinct CDR3 sequences; 22% occur once, and the top ten carry 10%. V was cut by 0 bases and J by 4 bases, with 12 bases left in between. The CDR3 spans 15 residues. Germline V CDR1 and CDR2: SGDLS, YYNGEE. This chain uses TRBV9 with TRBJ2-3; D might be TRBD1 or TRBD2, each matching 6 bases. The TCR comes from a man between 50 and 69 years old who received an inactivated influenza vaccine. The sample was PBMCs from blood, taken about 19 months after vaccination. The CDR3, as DNA: TGTGCCAGCAGCGTAGGCCCGGGGGCGGCAGATACGCAGTATTTT. This codes for CASSVGPGAADTQYF.